This entry features one TCR beta chain sequence. Its antigen is undetermined. The data stem from a study of T cell responses to AZD1222 COVID-19 vaccine. Clones were sequenced by immunoSEQ multiplex PCR, and TCRdb holds only the in-frame ones, with some missing. The repertoire includes over 90,000 clones, more than 85% of them detected once, and 3.1% sits in the top ten. Findings and caveats of the study: Just a handful of AZD1222 recipients were seropositive at baseline. The donor cohort was predominantly white British with a female majority, and clonal diversity may have been underestimated. Reports indicate that nearly half of spike-specific TCRs are directed at unmutated variant regions.

This CDR3 has 18 residues. V was pared by 7 bases and J by 3 bases, with 27 bases between. Both about-4-week and about-12-week second-dose recipients were combined. The sequences come from peripheral blood, collected 28 days after the second AZD1222 dose. The genes are TRBV23-1 and TRBJ1-2, with TRBD1 as a possible D gene (6 bases). TRBV23-1 qualifies as an ORF whose function is uncertain. The clonotype originates from an adult who received the AZD1222 COVID-19 vaccine. CDR3 DNA sequence: TGCGCCAGCACCGAAGGGGGGCAGGGTGGTTTACAGGACTATGGCTACACCTTC. Translated, it gives CASTEGGQGGLQDYGYTF.